This T cell receptor beta chain originates from a study of CXCR3-negative and CXCR3-positive naive CD8 T cells. Overall study context: Summed over all libraries, TRB reads came to 130 million to 150 million, with about 1.5 +/- 0.3 million per library.

The CDR3 length is 15 residues. Germline V gene sequence: CDR1 LGHNT, CDR2 FRNRAP. Study-level results: Similar TRBV-TRBJ usage characterized naive CXCR3-negative and CXCR3-positive cells; memory cells differed. TRB CDR3s of CXCR3-positive naive cells were more hydrophobic than those of CXCR3-negative naive cells.

TRB cDNA libraries were made by UMI-labeled 5' RACE. TCRdb re-called the 5' RACE reads; one entry per CDR3 protein, DNA not given. This table holds 110,000 or so distinct CDR3 sequences. In the case of this clonotype: What it binds is not known.

What was sequenced was naive CXCR3+ CD8+ T cells from blood. Subset indicated: CD45RO-CCR7+CD27+CD95- naive CD8+ T cells expressing CXCR3 (TNR3+). This TCR came from a human donor in good health. Some clones in this sample may be carry-over from other donors' samples. V is TRBV12-5 and J is TRBJ2-1. CDR3 sequence reads: CASGLVGMGIDEQFF. The whole variable domain, filled in from reference TRBV12-5 and TRBJ2-1, reads DARVTQTPRHKVTEMGQEVTMRCQPILGHNTVFWYRQTMMQGLELLAYFRNRAPLDDSGMPKDRFSAEMPDATLATLKIQPSEPRDSAVYFCASGLVGMGIDEQFFGPGTRLTVL.